This T cell receptor beta chain was recovered during a study of spatial heterogeneity in lung cancer. About the study: Among detected sequences, beta-chain ones consistently exceeded alpha-chain ones in number.

This CDR3 comprises 17 residues. The germline V gene encodes CDR1 SGHVS and CDR2 FQNEAQ. The V and J ends lost 0 bases and 1 base respectively, with 15 bases between them. The time point was: sample taken at primary tumor resection. Sequencing was performed on whole RNA extracted from tumor and nontumor lung tissue, or from frozen PBMC, and the material was left unsorted. This clonotype showed up just a few times. TCR cDNA molecules each had a unique molecular identifier. MiXCR was run by TCRdb on the 5' RACE reads, yielding one entry per CDR3 protein. The sample includes some 50,000 distinct CDR3 sequences, 6.5% to 8% of them seen just once.

The genes are TRBV7-8 and TRBJ2-5; TRBD1 might be the D (6 bases). Source: PBMCs, taken at surgery. The sequence came from a female donor with early-stage non-small cell lung cancer. CDR3 sequence reads: CASSLASRQALQETQYF. CDR3 sequence (DNA): TGTGCCAGCAGCTTAGCGTCTAGACAGGCCCTCCAAGAGACCCAGTACTTC.